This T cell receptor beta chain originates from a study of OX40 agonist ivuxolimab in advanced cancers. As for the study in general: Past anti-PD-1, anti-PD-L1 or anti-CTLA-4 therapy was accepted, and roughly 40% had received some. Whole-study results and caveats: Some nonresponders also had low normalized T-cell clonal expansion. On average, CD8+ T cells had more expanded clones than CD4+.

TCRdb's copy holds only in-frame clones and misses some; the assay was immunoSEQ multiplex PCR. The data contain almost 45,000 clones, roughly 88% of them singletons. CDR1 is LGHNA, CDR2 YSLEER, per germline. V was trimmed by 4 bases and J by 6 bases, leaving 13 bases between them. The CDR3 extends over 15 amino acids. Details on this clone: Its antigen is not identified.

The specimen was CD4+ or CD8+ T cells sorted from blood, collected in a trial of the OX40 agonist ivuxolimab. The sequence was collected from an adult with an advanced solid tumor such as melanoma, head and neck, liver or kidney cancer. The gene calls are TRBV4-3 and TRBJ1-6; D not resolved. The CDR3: CASSLLGGPNSPLHF. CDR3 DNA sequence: TGCGCCAGCAGCCTTCTTGGAGGCCCTAATTCACCCCTCCACTTT.